This T cell receptor beta chain stems from a study of vaccination effects on CD4 cells after COVID-19. Study-wide results and caveats: Clones arising from infection and from vaccination showed marked clonal contraction late after vaccination.

Antigen-specific CD4+ T cells were first expanded with viral peptide pools by the ViraFEST assay and only then sequenced. Cultured cells yielded isolated CD4+ T cells after about ten days. According to the study, vaccine recipients showed no prior SARS-CoV-2 infection and negative nucleocapsid antibodies. As for this clone: The target antigen is unknown.

Germline CDR1 reads MDHEN; CDR2 reads SYDVKM. Trimming left V 6 bases short and J 4 bases short, with 12 bases between. The CDR3 covers 13 residues. Assay used: immunoSEQ multiplex PCR; TCRdb lists only in-frame clones, some missing. The sample has over 30,000 clones, roughly two thirds seen once; the top ten hold approximately 22%. V gene TRBV28 combines with J gene TRBJ1-2, with D uncertain. Here the sequenced sample was CD4+ T cells from PBMCs cultured with SARS-CoV-2 spike peptides, taken before COVID-19 vaccination. The clonotype originates from a human donor who received a COVID-19 vaccine. The CDR3 sequence: CASSPPATYGYTF. The CDR3 coding sequence is TGTGCCAGCAGCCCCCCGGCTACCTATGGCTACACCTTC.